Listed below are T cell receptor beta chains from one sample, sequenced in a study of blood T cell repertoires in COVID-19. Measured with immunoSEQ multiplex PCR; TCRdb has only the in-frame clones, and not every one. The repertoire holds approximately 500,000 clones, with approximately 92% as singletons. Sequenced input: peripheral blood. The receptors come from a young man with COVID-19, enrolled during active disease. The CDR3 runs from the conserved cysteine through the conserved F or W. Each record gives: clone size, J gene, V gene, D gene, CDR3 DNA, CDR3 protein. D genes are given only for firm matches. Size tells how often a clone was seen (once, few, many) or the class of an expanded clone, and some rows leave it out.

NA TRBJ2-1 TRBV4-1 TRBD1 TGCGCCAGCAGCCAGACGATGGGACAGTTTAGAAACAATGAGCAGTTCTTC CASSQTMGQFRNNEQFF
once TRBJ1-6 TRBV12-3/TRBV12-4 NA TGTGCCAGCAGTTCCCAGGCTTATTCACCCCTCCACTTT CASSSQAYSPLHF
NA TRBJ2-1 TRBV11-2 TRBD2 TGTGCCAGCAGCTTATACGGGGGGGCACGGAATGAGCAGTTCTTC CASSLYGGARNEQFF
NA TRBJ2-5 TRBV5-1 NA TGCGCCAGCAACAGCGGACACCAAGAGACCCAGTACTTC CASNSGHQETQYF
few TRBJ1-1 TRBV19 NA TGTGCCAGTAGTTACAGGGCCACTGAAGCTTTCTTT CASSYRATEAFF
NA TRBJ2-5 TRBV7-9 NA TGTGCCAGCAGACAACGGAGCGAGACCCAGTACTTC CASRQRSETQYF
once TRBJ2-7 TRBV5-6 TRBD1 TGTGCCAGCAGCACCCGACAGGGGGGACGGTACGAGCAGTACTTC CASSTRQGGRYEQYF
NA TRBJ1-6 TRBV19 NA TGTGCCAGTAGGCACAGGGACCCCTATAATTCACCCCTCCACTTT CASRHRDPYNSPLHF
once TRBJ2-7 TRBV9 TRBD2 TGTGCCAGCAGCGTAGCGGCTAGCGGCCCCTACGAGCAGTACTTC CASSVAASGPYEQYF
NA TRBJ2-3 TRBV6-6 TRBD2 TGTGCCAGCAGTCGTTTGCGGGGGGGCACAGATACGCAGTATTTT CASSRLRGGTDTQYF
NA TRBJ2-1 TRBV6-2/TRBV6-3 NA TGTGCCAGCAGTTATACAGAGGGTGAGCAGTTCTTC CASSYTEGEQFF
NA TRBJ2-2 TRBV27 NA TGTGCCAGCAGTTTTGGAGCGATAAGCGGGGAGCTGTTTTTT CASSFGAISGELFF
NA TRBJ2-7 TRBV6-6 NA TGTGCCAGCAGTTACGCGGACAGCTACGAGCAGTACTTC CASSYADSYEQYF
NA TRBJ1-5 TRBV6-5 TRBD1 TGTGCCAGCAGGAGGACAGGAAGCAATCAGCCCCAGCATTTT CASRRTGSNQPQHF
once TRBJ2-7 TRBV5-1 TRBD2 TGCGCCAGCAGCTTGGCCTCAACTAGCGGCTCCTACGAGCAGTACTTC CASSLASTSGSYEQYF
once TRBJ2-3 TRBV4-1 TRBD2 TGCGCCAGCAGCCAAGAAATAGGGACTAGCAGTGGGAGAGATACGCAGTATTTT CASSQEIGTSSGRDTQYF
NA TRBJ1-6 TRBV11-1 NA TGTGCCAGCAGCCTTCAGGGTCATGGACCCCTCCACTTT CASSLQGHGPLHF
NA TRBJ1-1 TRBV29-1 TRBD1 TGCAGCGGGGACGGTCCAGGGGGAGTTCGAACTGAAGCTTTCTTT CSGDGPGGVRTEAFF
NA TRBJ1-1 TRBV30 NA TGTGCCTGGAGTGTACAGGGAAAAAGACGGGTCACTGAAGCTTTCTTT CAWSVQGKRRVTEAFF
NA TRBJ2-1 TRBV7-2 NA TGTGCCAGCAGCCCGAGTTGGGAGCAGTTCTTC CASSPSWEQFF
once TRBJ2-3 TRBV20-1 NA TGCAGTGCTACTCAGGCAGATACGCAGTATTTT CSATQADTQYF
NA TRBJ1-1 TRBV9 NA TGTGCCAGCAGCCCAGAAGGGCGGGGGACTGAAGCTTTCTTT CASSPEGRGTEAFF
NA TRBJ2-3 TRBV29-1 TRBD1 TGCAGCGTTGTCCGACAGGGGACGCAGTATTTT CSVVRQGTQYF
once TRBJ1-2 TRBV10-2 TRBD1 TGCGCCAGCAGTGAATTGACAGGGGCCTTAGCTAACTATGGCTACACCTTC CASSELTGALANYGYTF
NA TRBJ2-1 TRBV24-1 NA TGTGCCACCAGTGACCGGGTTGGGGCAGGTCACAATGAGCAGTTCTTC CATSDRVGAGHNEQFF
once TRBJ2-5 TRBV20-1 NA TGCAGTGCTAGAGATCACAAGACCCAGTACTTC CSARDHKTQYF
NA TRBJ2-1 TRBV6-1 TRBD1 TGTGCCAGCAGTGAGGGACAGAACAATGAGCAGTTCTTC CASSEGQNNEQFF
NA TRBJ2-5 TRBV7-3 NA TGTGCCAGCAGCCCCACGGGGGGCAGGGAGACCCAGTACTTC CASSPTGGRETQYF
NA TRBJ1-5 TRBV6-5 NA TGTGCCAGCAGCGCAAGCCCGGGAAGCCAGCCCCAGCATTTT CASSASPGSQPQHF
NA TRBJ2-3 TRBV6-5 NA TGTGCCAGCAGTCTAACAGCTAGCACAGATACGCAGTATTTT CASSLTASTDTQYF
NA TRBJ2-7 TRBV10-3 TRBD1 TGTGCCACGGGTGGACAGGGCTACGAGCAGTACTTC CATGGQGYEQYF
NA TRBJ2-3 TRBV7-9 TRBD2 TGTGCCAGCAGCTCCACTAGCGGGAGGGTGGCAGATACGCAGTATTTT CASSSTSGRVADTQYF
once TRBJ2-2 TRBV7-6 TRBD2 TGTGCCAGCAGCTCCTGGCGAACTAGCGGGAGAGAGAACACCGGGGAGCTGTTTTTT CASSSWRTSGRENTGELFF
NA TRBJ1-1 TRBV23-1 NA TGCGCCAGCAGTCACCAAATGCTAATCCGAAATGGCGGGAACACTGAAGCTTTCTTT CASSHQMLIRNGGNTEAFF
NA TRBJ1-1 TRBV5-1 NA TGCGCCAGCAGCTCAGGTCGTTGGAACACTGAAGCTTTCTTT CASSSGRWNTEAFF
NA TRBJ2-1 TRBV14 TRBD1 TGTGCCAGCAGCCAAGGACAGGGGGGGTACAATGAGCAGTTCTTC CASSQGQGGYNEQFF
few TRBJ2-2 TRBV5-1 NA TGCGCCAGCAGCTTGGCATTGCGGGGCACCGGGGAGCTGTTTTTT CASSLALRGTGELFF
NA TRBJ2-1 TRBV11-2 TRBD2 TGTGCCAGCAGCTTAGCACTAGCGGGAGCTTGGTCCTACAATGAGCAGTTCTTC CASSLALAGAWSYNEQFF
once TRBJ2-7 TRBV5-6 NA TGTGCCAGCAGCTTGGGAGATCACTCCGAGCAGTACTTC CASSLGDHSEQYF
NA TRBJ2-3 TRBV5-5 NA TGTGCCAGCAGCCCCGTACTTAGCACAGATACGCAGTATTTT CASSPVLSTDTQYF
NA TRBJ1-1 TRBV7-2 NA TGTGCCAGCAGCTTAAGGAGCTTCACTGAAGCTTTCTTT CASSLRSFTEAFF
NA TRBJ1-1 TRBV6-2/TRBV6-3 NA TGTGCCAGCAGTTACATGGGCAGAAACACTGAAGCTTTCTTT CASSYMGRNTEAFF
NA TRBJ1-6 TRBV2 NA TGTGCCAGCGACAGGAGCTCCTATAATTCACCCCTCCACTTT CASDRSSYNSPLHF
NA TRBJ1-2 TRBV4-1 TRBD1 TGCGCCAGCAGCCAAGACGCGACAGGGTCTCGTGGCTACACCTTC CASSQDATGSRGYTF
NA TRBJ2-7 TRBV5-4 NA TGTGCCAGCAGCCGTCAGGGGAGCTCCTACGAGCAGTACTTC CASSRQGSSYEQYF
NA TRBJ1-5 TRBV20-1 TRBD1 TGCAGTGCTAGTCTGGGACAGTATAGCAATCAGCCCCAGCATTTT CSASLGQYSNQPQHF
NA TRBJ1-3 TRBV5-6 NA TGTGCCAGCAGCTTGGAGGGACATTTCTCTGGAAACACCATATATTTT CASSLEGHFSGNTIYF
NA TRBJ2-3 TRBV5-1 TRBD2 TGCGCCAGCAGCTCGGGGACTAGCGGCACAGATACGCAGTATTTT CASSSGTSGTDTQYF
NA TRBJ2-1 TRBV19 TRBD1 TGTGCCAGTAGTACGGGACAGGGGATTGAGCAGTTCTTC CASSTGQGIEQFF
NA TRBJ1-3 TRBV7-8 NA TGTGCCAGCAGCCTCAGGGTGGGGATCTCTGGAAACACCATATATTTT CASSLRVGISGNTIYF
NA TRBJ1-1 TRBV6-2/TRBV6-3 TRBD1 TGTGCCAGCAGTCGCCTCCGGACAGGGAGTAGGCCTGAAGCTTTCTTT CASSRLRTGSRPEAFF
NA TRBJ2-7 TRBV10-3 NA TGTGCCACGAACCCGAACCAGAACTACGAGCAGTACTTC CATNPNQNYEQYF